These 15 T cell receptor beta chains came from one sample sequenced in a study of human T cells and chemical hapten exposure. Extraction yielded total RNA from whole blood (unfractionated). The study used a library that attached unique molecular identifiers to individual cDNA molecules. TCRdb itself ran the reads through MiXCR, one entry per CDR3 protein. In the table there are more than 100,000 distinct CDR3 sequences, less than 10% of which are singletons. The sample taken for sequencing was whole blood. The receptors here all came from a human donor in good health. Some clones in this sample may be carry-over from other donors' samples.

This clonotype came up a few times. The chain links TRBV7-9 to TRBJ1-5; no firm D call. The V and J ends lost 1 base and 5 bases respectively, with 6 bases between them. The CDR3 length is 13 residues. Germline CDR1 reads SEHNR; CDR2 reads FQNEAQ (reference sequence). The CDR3 region has the DNA TGTGCCAGCAGCTTAGAGCAGGATCAGCCCCAGCATTTT. Amino acid sequence: CASSLEQDQPQHF.

A few counts support this clonotype. The chain carries TRBV4-2 and TRBJ2-6; D might be TRBD2 (5 bases). Germline V gives CDR1 LGHNA, CDR2 YNFKEQ. This CDR3 comprises 17 residues. V was pared by 0 bases and J by 0 bases, with 9 bases between. The CDR3, as DNA: TGTGCCAGCAGCCAAGAAGGAGGTGGCTCTGGGGCCAACGTCCTGACTTTC. Translating gives CASSQEGGGSGANVLTF.

This clonotype was detected only a few times. This sequence joins TRBV7-9 and TRBJ1-5, with D perhaps matching TRBD1 (5 bases). V shed 6 bases and J shed 5 bases, with 23 bases lying between them. Germline assignment: CDR1 SEHNR and CDR2 FQNEAQ (reference sequence). The CDR3 spans 17 residues. DNA for the CDR3: TGTGCCAGCAGACATCGGACCCCCCAAGGGACCGATCAGCCCCAGCATTTT. Its translation: CASRHRTPQGTDQPQHF.

This clonotype was seen a few times. CDR3 in amino acids: CSVIGEIGRITDTQYF. In DNA, the CDR3 is TGCAGCGTGATAGGGGAGATTGGACGTATCACAGATACGCAGTATTTT. The chain combines TRBV29-1 with TRBJ2-3; the D call may be TRBD1 or TRBD2 (5 bases each). CDR1 is SQVTM, CDR2 ANQGSEA, per germline. CDR3 length equals 16 residues. Between the trimmed V and J ends, which lost 6 bases and 2 bases, there was a span of 21 bases.

The sample holds many counts of this clonotype. The chain is built from TRBV2 and TRBJ1-5, with D uncertain. This CDR3 has 13 amino acids. V shed 7 bases and J shed 4 bases, with 11 bases lying between them. Germline V gene lookup returns CDR1 SNHLY and CDR2 FYNNEI. The CDR3 here is CASKSLLNQPQHF. The DNA for the CDR3 is TGTGCCAGCAAATCCCTATTAAATCAGCCCCAGCATTTT.

This clonotype was picked up a small number of times. J is TRBJ2-5 and V is TRBV20-1; 9 bases match TRBD2. Germline V gene lookup returns CDR1 DFQATT and CDR2 SNEGSKA (reference sequence). V shed 2 bases and J 5 bases; nucleotides not matched to a gene: 6. The CDR3 contains 14 residues. This chain's CDR3 is CSARWASGKETQYF. CDR3 DNA: TGCAGTGCTAGATGGGCTAGCGGGAAGGAGACCCAGTACTTC.

This clonotype was seen at least ten times. The chain is built from TRBV4-2 and TRBJ1-2; D is uncertain. The V gene lost 1 base and the J gene lost 3 bases, with 6 bases spanning the gap. This CDR3 is 13 amino acids long. Germline-derived CDR1 and CDR2 are LGHNA and YNFKEQ. The CDR3, as DNA: TGTGCCAGCAGCCAAGCAGGTCACTATGGCTACACCTTC. This encodes CASSQAGHYGYTF.

V and J are TRBV5-1 and TRBJ2-2, with 7 bases aligning to TRBD1. The length of the CDR3 is 15 residues. With V trimmed by 0 bases and J by 4 bases, 3 bases remained unmatched. In germline, CDR1 is SGHRS, CDR2 YFSETQ. The CDR3 region has the DNA TGCGCCAGCAGCTTGGACGGGACAGCCACCGGGGAGCTGTTTTTT. This gives the protein CASSLDGTATGELFF.

CDR3 region: CASSQGVSSGNIQYF. The CDR3, as DNA: TGTGCCAGCAGCCAAGGAGTTTCCAGCGGAAACATTCAGTACTTC. The gene calls are TRBV3-1 and TRBJ2-4, with D maybe TRBD2 (5 bases). From germline, CDR1 is LGHDT and CDR2 YNNKEL (reference sequence). The CDR3 has 15 residues. Trimming pared 1 base from V and 6 bases from J, leaving 13 bases between. Full variable domain (missing parts from reference TRBV3-1 and TRBJ2-4): DTAVSQTPKYLVTQMGNDKSIKCEQNLGHDTMYWYKQDSKKFLKIMFSYNNKELIINETVPNRFSPKSPDKAHLNLHINSLELGDSAVYFCASSQGVSSGNIQYFGAGTRLSVL.

This clonotype was counted between two and nine times. This chain links TRBV30 with TRBJ2-1; D perhaps matches TRBD2 (7 bases). From germline, CDR1 is GTSNPN and CDR2 SVGIG (reference sequence). The CDR3 spans 16 residues. The V and J ends lost 7 bases and 0 bases respectively, with 19 bases between them. Written as DNA, the CDR3 is TGTGCCTCAACCTGGGGGGGCGGGATCTCCTACAATGAGCAGTTCTTC. Its translation: CASTWGGGISYNEQFF.

This clonotype was observed many times. This chain uses TRBV9 with TRBJ2-3; a weak D match, TRBD2 (6 bases). The CDR3 sequence is 15 residues long. V was pared by 0 bases and J by 5 bases, with 13 bases between. Germline V gene sequence: CDR1 SGDLS, CDR2 YYNGEE. The CDR3 loop is CASSVAGVRGDTQYF. CDR3 in DNA: TGTGCCAGCAGCGTAGCGGGGGTTCGGGGAGATACGCAGTATTTT. Based on the CDR3 plus reference TRBV9 and TRBJ2-3, the full variable domain is DSGVTQTPKHLITATGQRVTLRCSPRSGDLSVYWYQQSLDQGLQFLIQYYNGEERAKGNILERFSAQQFPDLHSELNLSSLELGDSALYFCASSVAGVRGDTQYFGPGTRLTVL.

There are a few counts of this clonotype. The chain links TRBV15 to TRBJ1-1, with D possibly TRBD1 on 5 matching bases. This CDR3 contains 15 residues. The germline V and J ends were trimmed by 9 bases and 11 bases, with 28 bases remaining between them. Germline V gene sequence: CDR1 LNHNV, CDR2 YYDKDF (reference sequence). In nucleotides, the CDR3 is TGTGCCACGGTAGCAATCACCTCGGGGCTGCGAGCGGCTTTCTTT. This sequence encodes CATVAITSGLRAAFF.

The chain has TRBV11-2 and TRBJ1-2, with 8 bases aligning to TRBD1. The CDR3 spans 17 residues. The germline CDR1 and CDR2 sequences are SGHAT and FQNNGV. Unmatched junction bases numbered 12, after V lost 1 base and J lost 5 bases. The CDR3 here is CASSLASQGAIPYGYTF. DNA of the CDR3: TGTGCCAGCAGCTTAGCATCGCAGGGGGCAATTCCATATGGCTACACCTTC. Full variable domain (missing parts from reference TRBV11-2 and TRBJ1-2): EAGVAQSPRYKIIEKRQSVAFWCNPISGHATLYWYQQILGQGPKLLIQFQNNGVVDDSQLPKDRFSAERLKGVDSTLKIQPAKLEDSAVYLCASSLASQGAIPYGYTFGSGTRLTVV.

The chain links TRBV20-1 to TRBJ2-3; 9 bases line up with TRBD2. This CDR3 has 17 amino acids. Germline V CDR1 and CDR2: DFQATT, SNEGSKA (reference sequence). The junction had 9 bases not matched to a gene; V was cut back by 0 bases and J by 2 bases. For the CDR3, the DNA is TGCAGTGCTAGAGAAGTCCCCCCTAGCGGGGTCACAGATACGCAGTATTTT. Its translation is CSAREVPPSGVTDTQYF.

This clonotype was seen more than once but under ten times. The CDR3 nucleotides are TGTGCCAGCAGCCTAACCGGGACAGGGCCGCAAAGTTCCTACGAGCAGTACTTC. This gives the protein CASSLTGTGPQSSYEQYF. The chain carries TRBV12-3 or TRBV12-4 and TRBJ2-7; TRBD1 matches 9 bases. The CDR3 loop spans 18 amino acids. V shed 6 bases, J shed 1 base, and the junction held 16 bases outside the gene matches.